This T cell receptor (beta chain) is drawn from a study of blood T cells in healthy people across ages. V shed 6 bases and J shed 5 bases, with 10 bases lying between them. The CDR3 is 12 amino acids. Then a second PCR, running about 6 to 12 cycles, was carried out with a sample-barcoded 5' primer and a J-beta primer mix. TCRdb processed the 5' RACE reads anew with MiXCR; each CDR3 protein has one entry. The data contain around 700,000 distinct CDR3 sequences, 20% to 25% of them singletons. This clonotype was recorded a few times. Its matching antigen is unknown. Study findings and constraints: It was held that the diversity estimates obtained from one million T cells were underestimates.

These data were also reused for a study on T cells of mothers and their children.

This clonotype was sampled from a boy between 5 and 17 years old in good health. The sequenced material came from blood. This chain links TRBV12-3 or TRBV12-4 with TRBJ1-2, with D maybe TRBD1 (5 bases). CDR3 protein: CASRTQVYGYTF. The CDR3 DNA is TGTGCCAGCAGGACACAGGTGTATGGCTACACCTTC.